These 24 T cell receptor beta chains were sequenced from one sample in a study of OX40 agonist ivuxolimab in advanced cancers. Repertoires were generated with immunoSEQ multiplex PCR, while TCRdb's copy carries only in-frame clones and drops some. There are approximately 69,000 clones in the sample; 84% occur only once, and about 8% lies in the top ten. The material was CD4+ or CD8+ T cells sorted from blood, obtained in a trial of the OX40 agonist ivuxolimab. The receptors here all came from an adult with an advanced solid tumor such as melanoma, head and neck, liver or kidney cancer.

This clone has only one observation. This chain connects TRBV4-1 to TRBJ1-5; D gene ambiguous. This CDR3 has 17 amino acids. The ends were cut back, 4 bases at V and 0 bases at J, with 16 bases in the middle. Per germline, CDR1 MGHRA and CDR2 YSYEKL. CDR3 bases: TGCGCCAGCAGCCCCCGGTCACTGAAAGATAGCAATCAGCCCCAGCATTTT. It specifies CASSPRSLKDSNQPQHF.

This chain connects TRBV7-2 to TRBJ2-3, with TRBD2 matching 15 bases. The CDR3 has 18 residues. Germline V CDR1 and CDR2: SGHTA, FQGNSA. Trimming took 4 bases from V and 6 from J; bases not matched to a gene: 11. The CDR3 bases are TGTGCCAGCAGCTCGCTCGGACTAGCGGGAGGGCCCCTGGATACGCAGTATTTT. Residues: CASSSLGLAGGPLDTQYF.

A remark on this clone: Germline is not matched at one junction end, which may reflect a read error. J is TRBJ1-4 and V is TRBV28, with 10 bases fitting TRBD1. This CDR3 contains 14 residues. Per germline, CDR1 MDHEN and CDR2 SYDVKM. The CDR3 DNA reads TGTGCCAGCAGGGGGGCCGGGACAGGGGCCCGTAACGTTTTT. Protein: CASRGAGTGARNVF.

The CDR3 region is CASSALGAFTNYGYTF. The CDR3 DNA sequence: TGTGCCAGCAGCGCCCTAGGGGCTTTTACTAACTATGGCTACACCTTC. V usage is TRBV9 and J usage is TRBJ1-2; D may be TRBD1 (5 bases). Germline lookup yields CDR1 SGDLS and CDR2 YYNGEE. The CDR3 runs to 16 residues. Trimming removed 3 bases at V and 0 bases at J, with 15 bases between. The complete variable domain, with remaining parts taken from reference TRBV9 and TRBJ1-2, reads DSGVTQTPKHLITATGQRVTLRCSPRSGDLSVYWYQQSLDQGLQFLIQYYNGEERAKGNILERFSAQQFPDLHSELNLSSLELGDSALYFCASSALGAFTNYGYTFGSGTRLTVV.

This sequence joins TRBV11-3 and TRBJ1-2; D is undetermined. Trimming removed 4 bases from V and 6 bases from J, with 15 bases in between. Germline loops: CDR1 SGHNT, CDR2 YENEEA. There are 14 residues in the CDR3. The DNA of the CDR3 is TGTGCCAGCAGCTCCCGACTGAGGCCCGATGGCTACACCTTC. This translates into CASSSRLRPDGYTF.

The rearrangement uses TRBV5-1 and TRBJ2-1; 10 bases line up with TRBD2. Germline assignment: CDR1 SGHRS and CDR2 YFSETQ. The J segment lost 4 bases and the V segment lost 0 bases, leaving 7 bases of the junction unmatched. CDR3 length: 17 amino acids. This chain's CDR3 is CASSLVSGGAKYNEQFF. DNA of the CDR3: TGCGCCAGCAGCTTGGTCAGCGGGGGGGCAAAGTACAATGAGCAGTTCTTC.

V is TRBV9 and J is TRBJ1-1, with no clear D. The CDR3 has 15 residues. The germline V gene encodes CDR1 SGDLS and CDR2 YYNGEE. Trimming stripped 4 bases from V and 1 base from J, with 14 bases between. CDR3 region: CASSPRTGGNTEAFF. The CDR3 region has the DNA TGTGCCAGCAGCCCGCGGACTGGCGGGAACACTGAAGCTTTCTTT.

The chain has TRBV20-1 and TRBJ1-2; no reliable D call. Trimming removed 3 bases at V and 8 bases at J, with 7 bases between. The germline CDR1 and CDR2 sequences are DFQATT and SNEGSKA (reference sequence). The CDR3 extends over 10 amino acids. CDR3 region: CSASNHGYTF. DNA of the CDR3: TGCAGTGCTAGTAATCACGGCTACACCTTC.

The rearrangement links TRBV28 to TRBJ2-7; 11 positions match TRBD2. Germline V gives CDR1 MDHEN, CDR2 SYDVKM. CDR3 length equals 15 residues. V lost 6 bases, J lost 0 bases, and 4 bases stayed unmatched. The CDR3: CASRVAGGSSYEQYF. The CDR3 DNA reads TGTGCCAGCAGAGTAGCGGGAGGGAGCTCCTACGAGCAGTACTTC.

The V gene is TRBV7-9, the J gene TRBJ1-2; 11 bases fit TRBD1. The CDR3 runs to 17 residues. The V and J ends lost 4 bases and 4 bases, in that order; junction bases with no gene match: 11. The germline V gene encodes CDR1 SEHNR and CDR2 FQNEAQ (reference sequence). CDR3 bases: TGTGCCAGCAGCTCCCAAGGGTGGACAGGGGGCAGCTATGGCTACACCTTC. As protein: CASSSQGWTGGSYGYTF.

The rearrangement links TRBV15 to TRBJ1-1, with D unresolved. CDR3 size: 16 residues. The germline V and J ends were trimmed by 0 bases and 0 bases, with 11 bases remaining between them. The germline V gene encodes CDR1 LNHNV and CDR2 YYDKDF (reference sequence). This CDR3 is CATSRDTQLMNTEAFF. The CDR3 nucleotides read TGTGCCACCAGCAGAGATACCCAGCTTATGAACACTGAAGCTTTCTTT.

The rearrangement links TRBV2 to TRBJ2-7; tentative D call: TRBD2 (5 bases). Deletions cut 3 bases from V and 12 bases from J, with 27 bases between. The germline V gene has CDR1 SNHLY and CDR2 FYNNEI. CDR3 size: 16 residues. Here the CDR3 reads CASSDGADPIGVDRYF. CDR3 nucleotide sequence: TGTGCCAGCAGTGACGGTGCCGACCCCATCGGGGTAGATAGGTACTTC.

The gene calls are TRBV9 and TRBJ1-4; D gene unclear. CDR1 SGDLS and CDR2 YYNGEE come from the germline V gene. CDR3 length: 14 amino acids. Trimming took 5 bases from V and 0 from J, leaving 8 bases between them. CDR3 sequence (DNA): TGTGCCAGCAGTGAACAGCCAACTAATGAAAAACTGTTTTTT. Its protein product is CASSEQPTNEKLFF.

The sample holds a few counts of this clone. The chain combines TRBV25-1 with TRBJ1-1, with TRBD1 matching 7 bases. After removal of 4 bases from V and 10 bases from J, the junction contained 9 bases not matched to a gene. This CDR3 comprises 13 residues. Germline lookup yields CDR1 MGHDK and CDR2 SYGVNS. CDR3 sequence reads: CASSATGTVGAFF. The CDR3 nucleotides read TGTGCCAGCAGTGCGACAGGGACTGTAGGAGCTTTCTTT.

The chain joins TRBV7-2 to TRBJ2-4; D is uncertain. The V and J ends lost 3 bases and 0 bases respectively, with 12 bases between them. Germline V CDR1 and CDR2: SGHTA, FQGNSA. CDR3 size: 16 residues. CDR3 region: CASSLWVGLAKNIQYF. The CDR3 DNA is TGTGCCAGCAGCTTGTGGGTTGGGCTAGCCAAAAACATTCAGTACTTC.

V is TRBV30 and J is TRBJ2-3; TRBD2 matches at 9 bases. CDR1 and CDR2 from the germline V gene are GTSNPN and SVGIG (reference sequence). With 5 bases clipped from V and 0 bases from J, the junction kept 3 bases outside the gene matches. The CDR3 extends over 14 amino acids. The CDR3 reads CAWGSGGSTDTQYF. For the CDR3, the DNA is TGTGCCTGGGGTAGCGGGGGAAGCACAGATACGCAGTATTTT. Full variable domain (outside the CDR3, taken from reference TRBV30 and TRBJ2-3): SQTIHQWPATLVQPVGSPLSLECTVEGTSNPNLYWYRQAAGRGLQLLFYSVGIGQISSEVPQNLSASRPQDRQFILSSKKLLLSDSGFYLCAWGSGGSTDTQYFGPGTRLTVL.

The chain combines TRBV5-1 with TRBJ1-3; a weak D match, TRBD1 (5 bases). Trimming took off 0 bases at V and 1 base at J, with 8 bases between the two ends. This CDR3 spans 15 amino acids. Germline V gives CDR1 SGHRS, CDR2 YFSETQ. The CDR3, as DNA: TGCGCCAGCAGCTTGGGAGGGGTTTCTGGAAACACCATATATTTT. As protein: CASSLGGVSGNTIYF.

The CDR3 DNA reads as TGTGCCAGCAGTGAAACCCCCAGCCGACAGGCGAACACTGAAGCTTTCTTT. Its protein product is CASSETPSRQANTEAFF. The chain links TRBV25-1 to TRBJ1-1; a weak D match, TRBD1 (6 bases). CDR1 is MGHDK, CDR2 SYGVNS, per germline. V gave up 2 bases and J gave up 1 base, with 17 bases separating them. The CDR3 loop spans 17 amino acids.

Only a few counts were recorded for this clone. The V call is TRBV7-6, the J call TRBJ1-2; 7 nucleotides line up with TRBD1. Germline V CDR1 and CDR2: SGHVS, FNYEAQ. The CDR3 extends over 15 amino acids. The ends lost 2 bases at V and 0 bases at J; junction bases unmatched: 3. The chain's CDR3 is CASSLIQGANYGYTF. DNA of the CDR3: TGTGCCAGCAGCTTAATTCAGGGGGCTAACTATGGCTACACCTTC.

The chain combines TRBV10-3 with TRBJ2-3, with 14 positions matching TRBD2. Germline-derived CDR1 and CDR2 are ENHRY and SYGVKD. The CDR3 sequence is 16 residues long. The trim removed 6 bases at V and 3 bases at J, leaving 5 bases unmatched. The CDR3 DNA reads as TGTGCCATCAGGGCCGGGACTAGCGGGGGTACAGATACGCAGTATTTT. Amino acid sequence: CAIRAGTSGGTDTQYF.

The rearrangement uses TRBV29-1 and TRBJ1-1; 8 nucleotides agree with TRBD1. Germline V gene lookup returns CDR1 SQVTM and CDR2 ANQGSEA. V lost 7 bases to trimming and J lost 0 bases; unmatched junction nucleotides: 4. The CDR3 loop spans 13 amino acids. The CDR3 nucleotides are TGCAGCGAGCGACAGGGGATGAACACTGAAGCTTTCTTT. This gives the protein CSERQGMNTEAFF.

This chain links TRBV6-1 with TRBJ2-7, with D possibly TRBD1 on 5 matching bases. Looked up from germline, CDR1 is MNHNS and CDR2 is SASEGT. The V gene lost 0 bases and the J gene lost 0 bases, with 9 bases spanning the gap. This CDR3 region has 15 residues. CDR3 in amino acids: CASSEAAGLSYEQYF. As DNA, the CDR3 is TGTGCCAGCAGTGAAGCGGCAGGGCTCTCCTACGAGCAGTACTTC.

CDR3: CSAGTDEAFF. The CDR3 bases are TGCAGCGCTGGGACAGATGAAGCTTTCTTT. The chain uses TRBV29-1 and TRBJ1-1, with 7 bases matching TRBD1. Germline loops: CDR1 SQVTM, CDR2 ANQGSEA. The V segment lost 7 bases and the J segment 7 bases; nucleotides outside the gene matches: 3. This CDR3 is 10 amino acids long.

This clone has just one count. The chain links TRBV7-9 to TRBJ2-1, with TRBD1 matching 7 bases. Looked up from germline, CDR1 is SEHNR and CDR2 is FQNEAQ (reference sequence). After removal of 5 bases from V and 5 bases from J, the junction contained 6 bases not matched to a gene. The CDR3 covers 14 residues. The CDR3 loop is CASSGTAVHNEQFF. CDR3 in DNA: TGTGCCAGCAGCGGGACAGCTGTGCACAATGAGCAGTTCTTC.